What follows are 4 T cell receptor beta chains derived from one specimen sequenced in a study of T cell responses to AZD1222 COVID-19 vaccine. Sequencing was performed with immunoSEQ multiplex PCR; in TCRdb, only in-frame clones are kept and a portion is missing. The sample holds fewer than 130,000 clones, 80% to 95% seen once. The specimen comprised peripheral blood, sampled on day 0 of AZD1222 vaccination. The receptors here all came from an adult in good health.

The V call is TRBV7-8, the J call TRBJ1-6; D gene ambiguous. This CDR3 is built from 16 residues. Germline V gives CDR1 SGHVS, CDR2 FQNEAQ. V was shortened by 4 bases and J by 6 bases, with 16 bases between the two germline ends. The CDR3 loop reads CASSSLGWSINSPLHF. The DNA for the CDR3 is TGTGCCAGCAGCTCACTAGGGTGGAGCATTAATTCACCCCTCCACTTT.

This clone was recorded only once. V is TRBV28 and J is TRBJ1-1; 11 nucleotides match TRBD1. The CDR3 is made up of 13 amino acids. V was clipped by 6 bases and J by 11 bases; unmatched bases: 8. Germline loops: CDR1 MDHEN, CDR2 SYDVKM. In nucleotides, the CDR3 is TGTGCCAGCAGGCAGGGACAGGGGGATGGGGCTTTCTTT. The encoded protein is CASRQGQGDGAFF. The whole variable domain, remainder taken from reference TRBV28 and TRBJ1-1, is DVKVTQSSRYLVKRTGEKVFLECVQDMDHENMFWYRQDPGLGLRLIYFSYDVKMKEKGDIPEGYSVSREKKERFSLILESASTNQTSMYLCASRQGQGDGAFFGQGTRLTVV.

V usage is TRBV6-1 and J usage is TRBJ1-5; TRBD1 agrees at 9 bases. Germline V gene data show CDR1 as MNHNS and CDR2 as SASEGT. V lost 4 bases, J lost 2 bases, and 12 bases stayed unmatched. There are 18 residues in the CDR3. CDR3 in amino acids: CASSGGTGQGRRNQPQHF. CDR3 nucleotide sequence: TGTGCCAGCAGTGGTGGGACGGGACAGGGCCGGCGCAATCAGCCCCAGCATTTT.

This sequence joins TRBV6-5 and TRBJ2-7, with D unclear. The CDR3 totals 13 residues. Trimming took 0 bases from V and 7 from J, leaving 10 bases between them. Germline CDR1 MNHEY, CDR2 SVGAGI. The DNA of the CDR3 is TGTGCCAGCAGTTACTCATCACGGTTAGAGCAGTACTTC. Its translation: CASSYSSRLEQYF.